This T cell receptor (beta chain) was retrieved from a study of blood T cells in healthy people across ages. V gave up 2 bases and J gave up 1 base; unmatched junction bases: 4. The CDR3 totals 15 residues. A J-beta primer mix and a sample-barcoded 5' primer were used in a second PCR of roughly 6 to 11 cycles. Through a template-switch adaptor with 12 random nucleotides, each cDNA molecule received a tag. TCRdb fed the 5' RACE reads into MiXCR, producing one record per CDR3 protein. Among 650,000 to 800,000 distinct CDR3 sequences, around 43% were seen once, and the ten largest hold around 18%. This clonotype was seen a handful of times.

This sequence originates from a man aged 55 to 70 in good health. The sequencing input was blood. The chain has TRBV12-3 or TRBV12-4 and TRBJ2-5; 7 bases fit TRBD2. The CDR3 loop is CASSLFSGGQETQYF. In nucleotides, the CDR3 is TGTGCCAGCAGTTTATTCTCGGGGGGCCAAGAGACCCAGTACTTC.